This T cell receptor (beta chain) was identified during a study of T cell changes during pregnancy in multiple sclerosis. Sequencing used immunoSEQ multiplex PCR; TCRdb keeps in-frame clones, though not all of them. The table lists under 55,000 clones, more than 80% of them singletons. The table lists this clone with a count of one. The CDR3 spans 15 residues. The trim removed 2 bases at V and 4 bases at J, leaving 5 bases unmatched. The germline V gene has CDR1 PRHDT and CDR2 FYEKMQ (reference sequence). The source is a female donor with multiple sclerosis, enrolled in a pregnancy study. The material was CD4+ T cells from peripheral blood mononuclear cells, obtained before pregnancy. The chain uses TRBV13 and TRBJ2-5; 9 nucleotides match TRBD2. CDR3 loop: CASSLFSGSSETQYF. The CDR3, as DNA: TGTGCCAGCAGCTTATTTAGCGGGAGTTCAGAGACCCAGTACTTC.